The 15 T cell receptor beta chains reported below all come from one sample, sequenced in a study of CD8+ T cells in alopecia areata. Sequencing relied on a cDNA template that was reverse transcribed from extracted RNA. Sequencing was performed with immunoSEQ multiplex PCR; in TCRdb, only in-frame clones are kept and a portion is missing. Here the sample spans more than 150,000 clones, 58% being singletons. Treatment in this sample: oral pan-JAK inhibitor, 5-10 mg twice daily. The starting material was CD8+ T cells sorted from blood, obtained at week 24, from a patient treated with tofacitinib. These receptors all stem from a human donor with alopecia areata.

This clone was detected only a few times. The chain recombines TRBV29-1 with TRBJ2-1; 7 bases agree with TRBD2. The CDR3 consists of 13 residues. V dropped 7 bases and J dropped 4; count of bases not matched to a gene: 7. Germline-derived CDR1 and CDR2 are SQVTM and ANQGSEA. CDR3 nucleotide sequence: TGCAGCGCCCGGGAGCGGGAATACAATGAGCAGTTCTTC. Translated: CSAREREYNEQFF.

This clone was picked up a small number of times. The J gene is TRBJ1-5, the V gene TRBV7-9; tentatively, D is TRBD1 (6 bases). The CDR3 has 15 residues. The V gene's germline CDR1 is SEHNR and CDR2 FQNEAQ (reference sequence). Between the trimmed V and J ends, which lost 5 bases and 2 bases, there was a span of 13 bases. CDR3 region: CASSLGGKGNQPQHF. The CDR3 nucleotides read TGTGCCAGCAGCCTAGGGGGGAAGGGCAATCAGCCCCAGCATTTT. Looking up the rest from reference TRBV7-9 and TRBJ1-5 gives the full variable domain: DTGVSQNPRHKITKRGQNVTFRCDPISEHNRLYWYRQTLGQGPEFLTYFQNEAQLEKSRLLSDRFSAERPKGSFSTLEIQRTEQGDSAMYLCASSLGGKGNQPQHFGDGTRLSIL.

CDR3: CSVVGGSYEQYF. The CDR3 region has the DNA TGCAGCGTTGTTGGGGGCTCCTACGAGCAGTACTTC. The V gene is TRBV29-1, the J gene TRBJ2-5; the D call may be TRBD1 or TRBD2 (5 bases each). The DNA end is more similar to TRBJ2-7, so the J call may be wrong. The CDR3 consists of 12 residues. Germline V gives CDR1 SQVTM, CDR2 ANQGSEA.

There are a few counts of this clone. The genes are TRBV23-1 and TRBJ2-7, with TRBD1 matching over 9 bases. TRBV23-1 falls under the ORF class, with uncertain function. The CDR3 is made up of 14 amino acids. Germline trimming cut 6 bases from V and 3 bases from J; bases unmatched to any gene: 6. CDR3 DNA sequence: TGCGCCAGCAGCAGACAGGGGGAGCACTACGAGCAGTACTTC. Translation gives CASSRQGEHYEQYF.

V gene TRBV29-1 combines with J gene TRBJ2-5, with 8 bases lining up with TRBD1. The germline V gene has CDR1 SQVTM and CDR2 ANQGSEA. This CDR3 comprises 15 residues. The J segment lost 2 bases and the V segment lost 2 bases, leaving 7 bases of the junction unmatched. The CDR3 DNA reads TGCAGCGTTGAAACCAGGGGGCGCCGACAAGAGACCCAGTACTTC. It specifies CSVETRGRRQETQYF.

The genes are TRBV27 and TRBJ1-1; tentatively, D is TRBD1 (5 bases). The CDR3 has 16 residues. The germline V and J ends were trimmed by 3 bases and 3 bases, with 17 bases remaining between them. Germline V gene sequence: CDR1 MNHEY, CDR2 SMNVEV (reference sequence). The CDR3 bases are TGTGCCAGCAGTTTCAGGACATCCCTGGAGGACACTGAAGCTTTCTTT. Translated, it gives CASSFRTSLEDTEAFF.

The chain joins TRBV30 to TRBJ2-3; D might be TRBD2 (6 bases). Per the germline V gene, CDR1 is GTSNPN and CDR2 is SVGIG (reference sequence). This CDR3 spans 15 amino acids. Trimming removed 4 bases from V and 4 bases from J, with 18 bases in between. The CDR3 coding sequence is TGTGCCTGGAATTACGGGCGGGAAGAGGCAGATACGCAGTATTTT. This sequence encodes CAWNYGREEADTQYF.

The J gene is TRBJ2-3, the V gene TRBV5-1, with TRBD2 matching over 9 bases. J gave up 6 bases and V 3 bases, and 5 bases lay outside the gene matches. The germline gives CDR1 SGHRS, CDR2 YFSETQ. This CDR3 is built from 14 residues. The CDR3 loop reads CASSYSGGDDTQYF. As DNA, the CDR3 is TGCGCCAGCAGCTATAGCGGGGGTGACGATACGCAGTATTTT.

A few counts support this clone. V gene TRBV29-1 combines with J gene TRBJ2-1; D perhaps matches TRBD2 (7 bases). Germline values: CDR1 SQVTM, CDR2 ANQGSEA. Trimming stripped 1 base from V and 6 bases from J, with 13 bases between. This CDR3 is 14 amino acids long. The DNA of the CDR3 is TGCAGCGTTGAAGGGGGGGGCCGAAGCAATGAGCAGTTCTTC. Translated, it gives CSVEGGGRSNEQFF.

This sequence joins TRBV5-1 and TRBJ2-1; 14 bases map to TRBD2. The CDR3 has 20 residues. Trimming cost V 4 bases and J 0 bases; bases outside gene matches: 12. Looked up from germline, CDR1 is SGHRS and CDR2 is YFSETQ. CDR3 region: CASSQPTSGGAFRSYNEQFF. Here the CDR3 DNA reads TGCGCCAGCAGCCAACCGACTAGCGGGGGGGCCTTTCGCTCCTACAATGAGCAGTTCTTC.

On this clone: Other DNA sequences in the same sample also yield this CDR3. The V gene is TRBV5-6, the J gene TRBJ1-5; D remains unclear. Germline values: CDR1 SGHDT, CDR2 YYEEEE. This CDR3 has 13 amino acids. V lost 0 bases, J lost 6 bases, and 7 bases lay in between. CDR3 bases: TGTGCCAGCAGCTTGGGAGGAATTCAGCCCCAGCATTTT. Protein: CASSLGGIQPQHF. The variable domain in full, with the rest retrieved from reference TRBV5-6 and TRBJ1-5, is DAGVTQSPTHLIKTRGQQVTLRCSPKSGHDTVSWYQQALGQGPQFIFQYYEEEERQRGNFPDRFSGHQFPNYSSELNVNALLLGDSALYLCASSLGGIQPQHFGDGTRLSIL.

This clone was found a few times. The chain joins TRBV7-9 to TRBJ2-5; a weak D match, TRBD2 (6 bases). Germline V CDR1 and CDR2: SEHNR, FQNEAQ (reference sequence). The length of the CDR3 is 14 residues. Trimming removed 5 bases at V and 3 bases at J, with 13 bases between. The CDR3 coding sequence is TGTGCCAGCAGCGAACTAGCAGATAAAGAGACCCAGTACTTC. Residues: CASSELADKETQYF.

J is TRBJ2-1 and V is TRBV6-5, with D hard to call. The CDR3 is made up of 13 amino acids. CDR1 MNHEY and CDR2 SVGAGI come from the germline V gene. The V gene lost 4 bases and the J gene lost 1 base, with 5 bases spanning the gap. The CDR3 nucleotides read TGTGCCAGCAGTTTTAGGTCCTACAATGAGCAGTTCTTC. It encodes CASSFRSYNEQFF.

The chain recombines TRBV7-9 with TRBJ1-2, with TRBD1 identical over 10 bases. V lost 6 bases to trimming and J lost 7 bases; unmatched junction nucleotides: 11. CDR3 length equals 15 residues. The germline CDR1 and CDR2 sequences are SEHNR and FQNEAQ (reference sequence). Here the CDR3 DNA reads TGTGCCAGCAGTTTGACAGGGGGCGTTTTTCGTGGCTACACCTTC. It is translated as CASSLTGGVFRGYTF.

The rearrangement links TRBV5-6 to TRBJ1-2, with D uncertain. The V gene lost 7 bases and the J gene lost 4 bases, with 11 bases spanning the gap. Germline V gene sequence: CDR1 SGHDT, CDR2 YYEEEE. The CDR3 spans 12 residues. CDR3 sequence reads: CASGQKSYGYTF. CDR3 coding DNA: TGTGCCAGCGGGCAGAAGAGCTATGGCTACACCTTC. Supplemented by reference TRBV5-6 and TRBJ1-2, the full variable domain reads DAGVTQSPTHLIKTRGQQVTLRCSPKSGHDTVSWYQQALGQGPQFIFQYYEEEERQRGNFPDRFSGHQFPNYSSELNVNALLLGDSALYLCASGQKSYGYTFGSGTRLTVV.